One and the same sample provided the 31 T cell receptor beta chains below, sequenced in a study of cytomegalovirus exposure and HLA in healthy donors. TCRdb keeps only in-frame clones here, not all; method: immunoSEQ multiplex PCR. This sample has 150,000 to 200,000 clones; about 89% occur once, and the top ten carry over 2.5%. The sequenced material came from PBMCs. The receptors were gathered from a woman aged 18-29 years in good health and CMV-seropositive.

The chain couples TRBV5-1 to TRBJ2-7, with D possibly matching TRBD1 (6 bases). CDR3 length: 11 amino acids. CDR1 is SGHRS, CDR2 YFSETQ, per germline. V was shortened by 0 bases and J by 12 bases, with 10 bases between the two germline ends. The DNA for the CDR3 is TGCGCCAGCAGCTTGGACAGGGACCTGTACTTC. This encodes CASSLDRDLYF. Using reference TRBV5-1 and TRBJ2-7 for the parts outside the CDR3, the full variable domain is KAGVTQTPRYLIKTRGQQVTLSCSPISGHRSVSWYQQTPGQGLQFLFEYFSETQRNKGNFPGRFSGRQFSNSRSEMNVSTLELGDSALYLCASSLDRDLYFGPGTRLTVT.

V and J are TRBV10-1 and TRBJ1-1; D possibly corresponds to TRBD1 (5 bases). Germline CDR1 reads WNHNN; CDR2 reads SYGVQD (reference sequence). This CDR3 spans 13 amino acids. Between the trimmed V and J ends, which lost 5 bases and 2 bases, there was a span of 9 bases. The CDR3 sequence: CASSTTANTEAFF. In DNA, the CDR3 is TGCGCCAGCAGTACGACAGCAAACACTGAAGCTTTCTTT.

This sequence joins TRBV6-5 and TRBJ1-2; D unclear. The CDR3 totals 16 residues. V dropped 0 bases and J dropped 5 bases, with 16 bases sitting between them. From germline, CDR1 is MNHEY and CDR2 SVGAGI. The CDR3 loop reads CASSYSPGAPGYGYTF. In DNA, the CDR3 is TGTGCCAGCAGTTACTCTCCCGGAGCCCCCGGGTATGGCTACACCTTC.

This chain connects TRBV5-1 to TRBJ2-7, with no clear D. This CDR3 is 14 amino acids long. The germline V gene encodes CDR1 SGHRS and CDR2 YFSETQ. V was shortened by 0 bases and J by 0 bases, with 7 bases between the two germline ends. CDR3 DNA: TGCGCCAGCAGCTTGGGCGGAGACTCCTACGAGCAGTACTTC. Residues: CASSLGGDSYEQYF. The whole variable domain, filled in from reference TRBV5-1 and TRBJ2-7, reads KAGVTQTPRYLIKTRGQQVTLSCSPISGHRSVSWYQQTPGQGLQFLFEYFSETQRNKGNFPGRFSGRQFSNSRSEMNVSTLELGDSALYLCASSLGGDSYEQYFGPGTRLTVT.

The chain combines TRBV6-8 with TRBJ2-7, with 8 nucleotides matching TRBD2. The V gene's germline CDR1 is MNHGY and CDR2 SAAAGT. The CDR3 totals 15 residues. V shed 8 bases and J 3 bases; nucleotides not matched to a gene: 12. The CDR3 protein is CASVAGGSTLYEQYF. CDR3 DNA sequence: TGTGCCAGCGTGGCGGGGGGCTCTACTCTCTACGAGCAGTACTTC.

V is TRBV7-9 and J is TRBJ2-7, with 7 nucleotides matching TRBD2. V was clipped by 5 bases and J by 6 bases; unmatched bases: 7. CDR3 size: 13 residues. Germline V gene data show CDR1 as SEHNR and CDR2 as FQNEAQ (reference sequence). The chain's CDR3 is CASSPALAREQYF. The CDR3 coding sequence is TGTGCCAGCAGCCCGGCACTAGCGCGCGAGCAGTACTTC.

This clone has only one observation. The chain carries TRBV2 and TRBJ1-2; D is perhaps TRBD1 (6 bases). Trimming took 3 bases from V and 6 from J, leaving 17 bases between them. The CDR3 has 15 amino acids. Germline CDR1 reads SNHLY; CDR2 reads FYNNEI. CDR3 amino acids: CASSDWKGVKDGYTF. The CDR3 nucleotides are TGTGCCAGCAGTGATTGGAAGGGGGTCAAGGATGGCTACACCTTC.

This clone was seen only once. The genes are TRBV5-4 and TRBJ2-2; 13 bases match TRBD2. With V trimmed by 2 bases and J by 2 bases, 6 bases remained unmatched. This CDR3 region has 18 residues. Germline V gene sequence: CDR1 SGHNT, CDR2 YYREEE (reference sequence). DNA for the CDR3: TGTGCCAGCAGCTTCCCAAGGACTAGCGGGAGAAACACCGGGGAGCTGTTTTTT. It encodes CASSFPRTSGRNTGELFF.

This clone was recorded once. The chain links TRBV5-4 to TRBJ2-3; D uncertain. Germline assignment: CDR1 SGHNT and CDR2 YYREEE (reference sequence). CDR3 length: 15 residues. Trimming stripped 0 bases from V and 6 bases from J, with 14 bases between. The CDR3 DNA reads as TGTGCCAGCAGCTTGGCGCAGGCCTCAAGGGATACGCAGTATTTT. Protein product: CASSLAQASRDTQYF.

The gene calls are TRBV15 and TRBJ2-6; no reliable D call. The length of the CDR3 is 21 residues. The germline CDR1 and CDR2 sequences are LNHNV and YYDKDF (reference sequence). The V end was cut by 0 bases, the J end by 0 bases, with 21 bases between. As DNA, the CDR3 is TGTGCCACCAGCAGAGATGGAGCTGCTACGCGGATGAGCTCTGGGGCCAACGTCCTGACTTTC. Translated, it gives CATSRDGAATRMSSGANVLTF.

J is TRBJ2-7 and V is TRBV27; 10 bases align to TRBD1. CDR1 and CDR2 from the germline V gene are MNHEY and SMNVEV (reference sequence). V trimming: 3 bases; J trimming: 1 base; junction bases outside the gene matches: 9. This CDR3 is built from 17 residues. The CDR3 loop is CASSLSNTGQGSYEQYF. The CDR3 nucleotides read TGTGCCAGCAGTTTGTCCAATACGGGACAGGGGTCCTACGAGCAGTACTTC.

V gene TRBV4-1 combines with J gene TRBJ1-6; 7 bases agree with TRBD1. J gave up 7 bases and V 4 bases, and 10 bases lay outside the gene matches. Looked up from germline, CDR1 is MGHRA and CDR2 is YSYEKL. There are 16 residues in the CDR3. This CDR3 is CASSRPQQGRNSPLHF. CDR3 coding DNA: TGCGCCAGCAGCCGACCCCAACAGGGGAGGAATTCACCCCTCCACTTT.

The rearrangement joins TRBV25-1 to TRBJ1-1; TRBD1 might be the D (6 bases). Trimming pared 3 bases from V and 4 bases from J, leaving 18 bases between. This CDR3 has 16 amino acids. Looked up from germline, CDR1 is MGHDK and CDR2 is SYGVNS. The CDR3 DNA sequence: TGTGCCAGCAGTGATTTGAATTCAGGGGAAGGCACTGAAGCTTTCTTT. It encodes CASSDLNSGEGTEAFF.

The V gene is TRBV28, the J gene TRBJ2-3, with D perhaps TRBD2 (6 bases). Germline lookup yields CDR1 MDHEN and CDR2 SYDVKM. The germline V and J ends were trimmed by 4 bases and 3 bases, with 17 bases remaining between them. The CDR3 runs to 16 residues. CDR3 loop: CASSSPRTGETDTQYF. The CDR3 nucleotides are TGTGCCAGCAGTTCCCCCAGGACGGGGGAGACAGATACGCAGTATTTT.

The V and J genes are TRBV7-2 and TRBJ2-3; 8 bases align to TRBD2. The CDR3 is 18 amino acids. Germline V gene sequence: CDR1 SGHTA, CDR2 FQGNSA. Trimming took 6 bases from V and 4 from J; bases not matched to a gene: 18. CDR3 amino acids: CASSFRASSGPGPDTQYF. The CDR3 DNA reads TGTGCCAGCAGTTTCCGGGCCTCTAGCGGGCCCGGCCCAGATACGCAGTATTTT.

The chain couples TRBV9 to TRBJ2-5; TRBD2 aligns across 11 bases. Per germline, CDR1 SGDLS and CDR2 YYNGEE. V shed 0 bases, J shed 4 bases, and the junction held 5 bases outside the gene matches. This CDR3 has 16 residues. In DNA, the CDR3 is TGTGCCAGCAGCGTAGTGGGTAGCGGGAGGGGAGAGACCCAGTACTTC. Its translation: CASSVVGSGRGETQYF.

The genes are TRBV19 and TRBJ1-2, with D hard to call. This CDR3 is built from 13 residues. Germline CDR1 is LNHDA and CDR2 is SQIVND (reference sequence). V was shortened by 7 bases and J by 4 bases, with 13 bases between the two germline ends. CDR3: CASIEAPLYGYTF. DNA for the CDR3: TGTGCCAGTATCGAGGCCCCTCTCTATGGCTACACCTTC.

The chain has TRBV14 and TRBJ2-7; 8 bases line up with TRBD2. Germline-derived CDR1 and CDR2 are SGHDN and FVKESK. V dropped 1 base and J dropped 5; count of bases not matched to a gene: 7. CDR3 length equals 15 residues. CDR3 nucleotides: TGTGCCAGCAGCCAAGCGGGGGGGCCACGGAACGAGCAGTACTTC. Its translation: CASSQAGGPRNEQYF.

This chain uses TRBV18 with TRBJ2-3; 7 positions agree with TRBD2. The CDR3 runs 15 residues. V was pared by 6 bases and J by 4 bases, with 10 bases of the junction left unmatched. Germline values: CDR1 KGHSH, CDR2 LQKENI. The CDR3 spells CASSETGGLPDTQYF. CDR3 coding DNA: TGTGCCAGCTCCGAGACGGGGGGATTACCAGATACGCAGTATTTT.

V and J are TRBV2 and TRBJ1-3, with unresolved D. Germline CDR1 reads SNHLY; CDR2 reads FYNNEI. The CDR3 length is 17 residues. V was cut by 3 bases and J by 8 bases, with 23 bases left in between. CDR3 in amino acids: CASSESILVYGVDTIYF. In nucleotides, the CDR3 is TGTGCCAGCAGTGAGAGTATCCTCGTTTACGGGGTGGACACCATATATTTT.

The genes are TRBV4-2 and TRBJ2-1; no definite D call. Germline V gives CDR1 LGHNA, CDR2 YNFKEQ. CDR3 length: 13 residues. V lost 1 base and J lost 5, with 6 bases in between. CDR3 nucleotides: TGTGCCAGCAGCCAAGGTGAGAACAATGAGCAGTTCTTC. Protein sequence: CASSQGENNEQFF.

The genes are TRBV5-1 and TRBJ2-1, with D possibly TRBD2 on 6 matching bases. Deletions cut 0 bases from V and 10 bases from J, with 11 bases between. This CDR3 has 13 amino acids. The germline CDR1 and CDR2 sequences are SGHRS and YFSETQ. The CDR3 coding sequence is TGCGCCAGCAGCTTGGTGGGGCGGGAAGAGCAGTTCTTC. It specifies CASSLVGREEQFF. Using reference TRBV5-1 and TRBJ2-1 for the parts outside the CDR3, the full variable domain is KAGVTQTPRYLIKTRGQQVTLSCSPISGHRSVSWYQQTPGQGLQFLFEYFSETQRNKGNFPGRFSGRQFSNSRSEMNVSTLELGDSALYLCASSLVGREEQFFGPGTRLTVL.

The chain uses TRBV5-1 and TRBJ1-1; D is unclear. The germline V gene has CDR1 SGHRS and CDR2 YFSETQ. Trimming took 2 bases from V and 0 from J, leaving 8 bases between them. The CDR3 covers 14 residues. The CDR3: CASSFQAMNTEAFF. Here the CDR3 DNA reads TGCGCCAGCAGCTTCCAGGCTATGAACACTGAAGCTTTCTTT.

CDR3 sequence reads: CASGLGLVTDTQYF. The CDR3 DNA sequence: TGTGCTAGTGGTCTCGGACTTGTCACAGATACGCAGTATTTT. The V gene is TRBV12-5, the J gene TRBJ2-3, with TRBD2 as a possible D gene (5 bases). Per germline, CDR1 LGHNT and CDR2 FRNRAP. CDR3 length equals 14 residues. V was pared by 5 bases and J by 2 bases, with 11 bases between.

This clone showed up just a few times. CDR3 bases: TGTGCCTGGACCCAGCGGGTACCCTACAATGAGCAGTTCTTC. Translation: CAWTQRVPYNEQFF. The chain recombines TRBV30 with TRBJ2-1; TRBD2 might be the D (6 bases). Germline-derived CDR1 and CDR2 are GTSNPN and SVGIG (reference sequence). The CDR3 covers 14 residues. V was pared by 4 bases and J by 2 bases, with 12 bases between. The full variable domain, with the rest looked up from reference TRBV30 and TRBJ2-1, is SQTIHQWPATLVQPVGSPLSLECTVEGTSNPNLYWYRQAAGRGLQLLFYSVGIGQISSEVPQNLSASRPQDRQFILSSKKLLLSDSGFYLCAWTQRVPYNEQFFGPGTRLTVL.

This sequence joins TRBV6-1 and TRBJ1-4, with a weak D call TRBD1 (5 bases). The V gene's germline CDR1 is MNHNS and CDR2 SASEGT. This CDR3 is 16 amino acids long. V was trimmed by 0 bases and J by 8 bases, leaving 16 bases between them. The CDR3 reads CASSEAFGSGREKLFF. CDR3 nucleotides: TGTGCCAGCAGTGAAGCGTTTGGGTCAGGGCGAGAAAAACTGTTTTTT.

The chain uses TRBV30 and TRBJ2-1; unclear D gene. This CDR3 is 13 amino acids long. Trimming stripped 2 bases from V and 2 bases from J, with 7 bases between. Germline-derived CDR1 and CDR2 are GTSNPN and SVGIG (reference sequence). The CDR3 is CAWSPPPYNEQFF. In DNA, the CDR3 is TGTGCCTGGAGTCCCCCTCCCTACAATGAGCAGTTCTTC.

The gene calls are TRBV5-6 and TRBJ2-5; a weak D match, TRBD1 (6 bases). The ends were cut back, 4 bases at V and 4 bases at J, with 14 bases in the middle. The CDR3 has 14 residues. Germline values: CDR1 SGHDT, CDR2 YYEEEE. The CDR3 coding sequence is TGTGCCAGCAGCGCTACAGGGATGTTAGAGACCCAGTACTTC. This codes for CASSATGMLETQYF.

This rearrangement joins TRBV2 to TRBJ2-3, with TRBD2 matching over 7 bases. The CDR3 is 14 amino acids. The germline CDR1 and CDR2 sequences are SNHLY and FYNNEI. The DNA of the CDR3 is TGTGCAGAATCAGCCGGGGGGACCACAGATACGCAGTATTTT. Amino acids: CAESAGGTTDTQYF.

The J gene is TRBJ1-2, the V gene TRBV28; tentatively, D is TRBD1 (5 bases). Germline values: CDR1 MDHEN, CDR2 SYDVKM. With 2 bases removed from V and 6 bases from J, the gap between germline ends came to 13 bases. CDR3 length: 14 amino acids. As DNA, the CDR3 is TGTGCCAGCAGTTTAGCGGGACTCGGAAATGGCTACACCTTC. Protein: CASSLAGLGNGYTF.

The V call is TRBV5-4, the J call TRBJ1-2, with TRBD1 identical over 9 bases. Germline V gene sequence: CDR1 SGHNT, CDR2 YYREEE (reference sequence). The V and J ends lost 5 bases and 4 bases, in that order; junction bases with no gene match: 6. CDR3 length equals 14 residues. CDR3 nucleotide sequence: TGTGCCAGCAGGGACAGGGGTAGTACCTATGGCTACACCTTC. It is translated as CASRDRGSTYGYTF.